Below, one TCR beta chain is given with its context. As yet, its antigen is unknown. Sequencing was performed with immunoSEQ multiplex PCR; in TCRdb, only in-frame clones are kept and a portion is missing. The table includes hundreds of thousands of clones, roughly 84% detected once. As to treatment: about 20 received Ad26.COV2.S at low or high dose, single or two shots; about 5 received placebo; per-sample allocation not given. It was on day 63 after the first vaccine or placebo injection that samples were taken. The data originate from a study of Ad26.COV2.S vaccination and SARS-CoV-2 variants. In the study overall: Participant was drawn from the COV1001 Ad26.COV2.S trial arm. The authors gave Ad26.COV2.S intramuscularly, either once or twice 56 days apart. Whole-study findings and limits: Spike-specific TCR breadth ran higher among vaccine recipients than placebo recipients.

The origin of this receptor is a person between 18 and 59 years old who received the Ad26.COV2.S COVID-19 vaccine or a placebo. The material sequenced was peripheral blood, taken in a trial of Ad26.COV2.S vaccine versus placebo.

This CDR3 is CASSLDRTTNYGYTF. The CDR3 nucleotides read TGTGCCAGCAGCTTGGACCGGACAACAAACTATGGCTACACCTTC. The V gene is TRBV5-4, the J gene TRBJ1-2, with TRBD1 as a possible D gene (5 bases). Trimming removed 0 bases from V and 2 bases from J, with 11 bases in between. In germline, CDR1 is SGHNT, CDR2 YYREEE (reference sequence). The CDR3 runs to 15 residues.